This paragraph covers one T cell receptor beta chain sequence. Other DNA sequences from this sample encode an identical CDR3 as well. The sample belongs to a study of blood T cell repertoires in COVID-19. Study details: Samples taken during acute and convalescent COVID-19 were collected in the United States, Italy and Spain. PBMCs, B-cell-depleted T cells, or T cells were the source of the cDNA or gDNA that made up the material.

The germline V gene has CDR1 MNHEY and CDR2 SVGAGI. The CDR3 length is 14 residues. The ends lost 6 bases at V and 3 bases at J; junction bases unmatched: 5. As handled by the study authors: It was from reference gene primer amplification that nucleated cell counts were estimated. Sequenced by immunoSEQ multiplex PCR; TCRdb stores in-frame clones only, minus some. For V, J and clone size, that table is used; D and trimming come from the DNA. The repertoire consists of more than 100,000 clones, with less than 90% occurring once and the leading ten covering 11%. The sequenced sample was peripheral blood. The chain uses TRBV6-5 and TRBJ2-7, with 10 nucleotides matching TRBD2. The receptor was isolated from an elderly man with acute or convalescent COVID-19. The CDR3 DNA is TGTGCCAGCAGCCCCGGGACTAGCGACTACGAGCAGTACTTC. This codes for CASSPGTSDYEQYF.